Below, 24 T cell receptor beta chains from the same sample are listed, as sequenced in a study of CD8+CD57+ T cells in acquired aplastic anemia. For CDR3 and TCR beta VDJ profiling, genomic DNA was the template used. TCRdb redid the calling of the reads with MiXCR, one entry per CDR3 protein. The repertoire holds around 190,000 distinct CDR3 sequences, with 61% as singletons. Specimen: sorted CD4+, CD8+, or CD8+CD57+ T cells (not recorded which) from PBMCs. The receptors derive from a human donor in good health.

CDR3 nucleotide sequence: TGCGCCAGCAGCTTGGTTGGAGCCCACGAGCAGTACTTC. Its protein is CASSLVGAHEQYF. This chain joins TRBV5-1 and TRBJ2-7; D unclear. Trimming removed 0 bases at V and 5 bases at J, with 9 bases between. Germline CDR1 reads SGHRS; CDR2 reads YFSETQ. The CDR3 sequence is 13 residues long.

Details on this clonotype: The junction departs from germline at one end; a sequencing error may be responsible. The gene calls are TRBV28 and TRBJ1-5; D possibly corresponds to TRBD1 (6 bases). CDR1 is MDHEN, CDR2 SYDVKM, per germline. This CDR3 spans 15 amino acids. CDR3 nucleotide sequence: TGTGCCAGCAACCGACAGGCTTTCCCGCCTCAGCCCCTGCATTTT. This translates into CASNRQAFPPQPLHF.

V and J are TRBV20-1 and TRBJ2-1; unclear D gene. The CDR3 has 11 amino acids. CDR1 and CDR2 (germline): DFQATT, SNEGSKA (reference sequence). Trimming pared 6 bases from V and 5 bases from J, leaving 8 bases between. The CDR3 protein is CSAGFNNEQFF. Here the CDR3 DNA reads TGCAGTGCGGGATTTAACAATGAGCAGTTCTTC.

CDR3 nucleotide sequence: TGTGCCAGCAGACCGGGACAGGGGGGGAATCAGCCCCAGCATTTT. It encodes CASRPGQGGNQPQHF. The gene calls are TRBV12-3 or TRBV12-4 and TRBJ1-5; 11 positions agree with TRBD1. Unmatched junction bases numbered 5, after V lost 6 bases and J lost 4 bases. This CDR3 region has 15 residues.

The V gene is TRBV7-2, the J gene TRBJ1-6; a weak D match, TRBD1 (5 bases). V dropped 11 bases and J dropped 7 bases, with 21 bases sitting between them. This CDR3 contains 15 residues. CDR1 is SGHTA, CDR2 FQGNSA, per germline. CDR3 coding DNA: TGTGCCTGGACCCTCGGGGACGGATTAAATTCACCCCTCCACTTT. Protein sequence: CAWTLGDGLNSPLHF.

The sample holds a few counts of this clonotype. V gene TRBV19 combines with J gene TRBJ1-2, with D perhaps matching TRBD1 (6 bases). The V gene lost 6 bases and the J gene lost 5 bases, with 13 bases spanning the gap. Germline assignment: CDR1 LNHDA and CDR2 SQIVND (reference sequence). The CDR3 totals 13 residues. CDR3 DNA: TGTGCCAGTAGCCTCGACAGGCGTTATGGCTACACCTTC. Translating gives CASSLDRRYGYTF.

With regard to this clonotype: At one end the junction does not follow the germline gene, possibly because of a read error. V and J are TRBV5-1 and TRBJ2-3, with D perhaps assigned TRBD1 or TRBD2 (6 bases each). The CDR3 has 16 residues. Per germline, CDR1 SGHRS and CDR2 YFSETQ. CDR3 sequence (DNA): TGCGCCAGCGGCTTGGGGGGCCGATCAAGCACAGATACGCAGTATTTT. Protein sequence: CASGLGGRSSTDTQYF.

There are many counts of this clonotype. CDR3 region: CASTPRGLGNYGYTF. The CDR3 DNA is TGTGCCAGCACCCCTAGGGGGCTCGGGAACTATGGCTACACCTTC. The rearrangement links TRBV6-5 to TRBJ1-2; 7 bases match TRBD1. Germline lookup yields CDR1 MNHEY and CDR2 SVGAGI. This CDR3 contains 15 residues. Germline trimming cut 7 bases from V and 2 bases from J; bases unmatched to any gene: 10.

The chain carries TRBV11-2 and TRBJ1-2, with D unresolved. This CDR3 is 12 amino acids long. Germline V gene data show CDR1 as SGHAT and CDR2 as FQNNGV. V was trimmed by 4 bases and J by 4 bases, leaving 7 bases between them. The CDR3 DNA sequence: TGTGCCAGCAGCTCCGGCTTCTATGGCTACACCTTC. This encodes CASSSGFYGYTF. Drawing the rest from reference TRBV11-2 and TRBJ1-2, the complete variable domain is EAGVAQSPRYKIIEKRQSVAFWCNPISGHATLYWYQQILGQGPKLLIQFQNNGVVDDSQLPKDRFSAERLKGVDSTLKIQPAKLEDSAVYLCASSSGFYGYTFGSGTRLTVV.

The chain joins TRBV7-9 to TRBJ1-2, with D perhaps matching TRBD1 (5 bases). The CDR3 runs to 14 residues. Germline values: CDR1 SEHNR, CDR2 FQNEAQ (reference sequence). The V end was cut by 2 bases, the J end by 6 bases, with 13 bases between. CDR3 region: CASSLQGQRDGYTF. DNA for the CDR3: TGTGCCAGCAGCTTACAGGGCCAAAGGGATGGCTACACCTTC.

CDR3 residues: CASSLVGQGSPLHF. The CDR3 DNA reads TGCGCCAGCAGCTTGGTGGGGCAGGGGTCACCCCTCCACTTT. The rearrangement uses TRBV5-1 and TRBJ1-6, with D possibly TRBD1 on 6 matching bases. The CDR3 is made up of 14 amino acids. Trimming shortened V by 0 bases and J by 10 bases, and 11 bases separated the two germline ends. CDR1 and CDR2 from the germline V gene are SGHRS and YFSETQ.

The table lists this clonotype with a few counts. The chain employs TRBV5-1 and TRBJ1-2, with TRBD1 identical over 9 bases. The V gene's germline CDR1 is SGHRS and CDR2 YFSETQ. V shed 4 bases and J 3 bases; nucleotides not matched to a gene: 10. The CDR3 has 16 residues. The CDR3 is CASSMPGTGTDYGYTF. CDR3 DNA sequence: TGCGCCAGCAGCATGCCCGGGACAGGGACGGACTATGGCTACACCTTC. Complete variable domain (other parts from reference TRBV5-1 and TRBJ1-2): KAGVTQTPRYLIKTRGQQVTLSCSPISGHRSVSWYQQTPGQGLQFLFEYFSETQRNKGNFPGRFSGRQFSNSRSEMNVSTLELGDSALYLCASSMPGTGTDYGYTFGSGTRLTVV.

The rearrangement links TRBV12-3 or TRBV12-4 to TRBJ2-1; TRBD1 agrees at 10 bases. Trimming took 6 bases from V and 1 from J; bases not matched to a gene: 0. This CDR3 comprises 14 residues. The CDR3 region is CASRGQGSYNEQFF. As DNA, the CDR3 is TGTGCCAGCAGGGGACAGGGGTCCTACAATGAGCAGTTCTTC.

CDR3 region: CATSSSTGARYNEQFF. CDR3 nucleotides: TGTGCCACCAGCAGTTCGACAGGGGCACGTTACAATGAGCAGTTCTTC. The chain uses TRBV15 and TRBJ2-1; 8 bases are a match to TRBD1. With V trimmed by 3 bases and J by 4 bases, 8 bases remained unmatched. This CDR3 has 16 amino acids. Germline lookup yields CDR1 LNHNV and CDR2 YYDKDF (reference sequence).

The chain employs TRBV7-8 and TRBJ1-2, with D maybe TRBD1 (6 bases). Trimming took off 2 bases at V and 4 bases at J, with 11 bases between the two ends. The germline gives CDR1 SGHVS, CDR2 FQNEAQ. This CDR3 is built from 14 residues. CDR3 in DNA: TGTGCCAGCAGCTTAATTATCAGGGGCTATGGCTACACCTTC. Its translation is CASSLIIRGYGYTF.

The chain uses TRBV10-2 and TRBJ2-7; the D gene is possibly TRBD2 (6 bases). V was pared by 6 bases and J by 0 bases, with 12 bases between. The CDR3 has 14 residues. Looked up from germline, CDR1 is WSHSY and CDR2 is SAAADI. As DNA, the CDR3 is TGCGCCAGCAGAGTTTTCGGGAGCTCCTACGAGCAGTACTTC. The encoded protein is CASRVFGSSYEQYF.

V is TRBV12-5 and J is TRBJ2-7, with a possible D match to TRBD2 (7 bases). Between the trimmed V and J ends, which lost 2 bases and 4 bases, there was a span of 30 bases. The germline CDR1 and CDR2 sequences are LGHNT and FRNRAP. The CDR3 runs 20 residues. CDR3 nucleotide sequence: TGTGCTAGTGGTTTGTTTCCCAGGGGTACGGAGGGAGGGCCGGCATACGAGCAGTACTTC. Translated: CASGLFPRGTEGGPAYEQYF. The full variable domain, in which reference TRBV12-5 and TRBJ2-7 provide the parts outside the CDR3, is DARVTQTPRHKVTEMGQEVTMRCQPILGHNTVFWYRQTMMQGLELLAYFRNRAPLDDSGMPKDRFSAEMPDATLATLKIQPSEPRDSAVYFCASGLFPRGTEGGPAYEQYFGPGTRLTVT.

The chain combines TRBV7-9 with TRBJ2-2; D might be TRBD1 (6 bases). The V end was cut by 5 bases, the J end by 5 bases, with 18 bases between. The germline CDR1 and CDR2 sequences are SEHNR and FQNEAQ (reference sequence). This CDR3 is built from 16 residues. DNA of the CDR3: TGTGCCAGCAGCCCTGGGGCAGGGGTGAGGACCGGGGAGCTGTTTTTT. Protein sequence: CASSPGAGVRTGELFF.

The chain carries TRBV19 and TRBJ2-7, with TRBD1 as a possible D gene (5 bases). With 1 base removed from V and 3 bases from J, the gap between germline ends came to 10 bases. The CDR3 loop spans 14 amino acids. Germline CDR1 reads LNHDA; CDR2 reads SQIVND (reference sequence). CDR3 in amino acids: CASSIAATDYEQYF. The CDR3 bases are TGTGCCAGTAGTATAGCCGCGACAGACTACGAGCAGTACTTC.

V gene TRBV20-1 combines with J gene TRBJ2-7; D perhaps matches TRBD1 (6 bases). Between the trimmed V and J ends, which lost 4 bases and 5 bases, there was a span of 9 bases. Looked up from germline, CDR1 is DFQATT and CDR2 is SNEGSKA (reference sequence). The CDR3 is made up of 11 amino acids. The CDR3 DNA reads TGCAGTGCTACAGGGGTTCACGAGCAGTACTTC. Amino acid sequence: CSATGVHEQYF.

This chain connects TRBV7-8 to TRBJ2-7; 9 bases agree with TRBD2. V shed 6 bases, J shed 4 bases, and the junction held 10 bases outside the gene matches. This CDR3 has 15 residues. Germline CDR1 and CDR2: SGHVS and FQNEAQ. The CDR3 nucleotides read TGTGCCAGCAGTACCCTGGCGGGGGGGTTTTACGAGCAGTACTTC. Translated, it gives CASSTLAGGFYEQYF.

This sequence joins TRBV20-1 and TRBJ2-7, with 7 nucleotides matching TRBD2. The ends lost 6 bases at V and 2 bases at J; junction bases unmatched: 4. The germline CDR1 and CDR2 sequences are DFQATT and SNEGSKA (reference sequence). This CDR3 has 12 residues. The CDR3 spells CSARGGAYEQYF. CDR3 in DNA: TGCAGTGCCCGGGGAGGGGCCTACGAGCAGTACTTC.

This chain connects TRBV9 to TRBJ2-2; D might be TRBD1 (6 bases). Germline-derived CDR1 and CDR2 are SGDLS and YYNGEE. Trimming removed 2 bases at V and 0 bases at J, with 11 bases between. The CDR3 covers 16 residues. The CDR3 loop reads CASSVRGAANTGELFF. The CDR3 DNA is TGTGCCAGCAGCGTCAGGGGTGCCGCGAACACCGGGGAGCTGTTTTTT.

The count of this clonotype is one. The V and J genes are TRBV29-1 and TRBJ1-5; 9 bases align to TRBD1. This CDR3 is 13 amino acids long. The V gene's germline CDR1 is SQVTM and CDR2 ANQGSEA. V shed 4 bases, J shed 6 bases, and the junction held 4 bases outside the gene matches. CDR3 loop: CSVGQGEGQPQHF. The DNA for the CDR3 is TGCAGCGTTGGACAGGGGGAAGGTCAGCCCCAGCATTTT.